Listed below are T cell receptor beta chains from one sample, sequenced in a study of blood T cell repertoires in COVID-19. Some clones are missing from TCRdb's copy, which holds only in-frame ones; the method was immunoSEQ multiplex PCR. The sample holds over 200,000 clones, approximately 90% seen once. The material sequenced was peripheral blood. The receptors were sampled from a man aged 25 to 40 with COVID-19, enrolled during active disease. The CDR3 runs from the conserved cysteine through the conserved F or W. D genes are given only for firm matches.

>TRBV3-1/TRBV3-2|NA|TRBJ1-2
CASSQGDYRVPGYTF
TGTGCCAGCAGCCAAGGGGATTACAGGGTGCCGGGCTACACCTTC
>TRBV10-3|TRBD1|TRBJ2-7
CAISEGVGQGHYEQYF
TGTGCCATCAGTGAAGGTGTAGGACAGGGTCACTACGAGCAGTACTTC
>TRBV6-5|TRBD2|TRBJ2-7
CASSYARGGYEQYF
TGTGCCAGCAGTTACGCAAGGGGAGGGTACGAGCAGTACTTC
>TRBV3-1/TRBV3-2|NA|TRBJ2-5
CASSQFSSMKETQYF
TGTGCCAGCAGCCAGTTTAGTAGTATGAAGGAGACCCAGTACTTC
>TRBV3-1/TRBV3-2|TRBD1|TRBJ1-1
CASSRRDSNTEAFF
TGTGCCAGCAGCCGGAGGGACAGTAACACTGAAGCTTTCTTT
>TRBV18|NA|TRBJ1-1
CASSPFFGSGLSEAFF
TGTGCCAGCTCACCCTTTTTCGGGAGCGGGCTTTCTGAAGCTTTCTTT
>TRBV27|NA|TRBJ1-5
CASSLEGQPQHF
TGTGCCAGCAGTTTGGAGGGTCAGCCCCAGCATTTT
>TRBV7-2|NA|TRBJ1-3
CASSPSGGNTIYF
TGTGCCAGCAGTCCCTCGGGTGGAAACACCATATATTTT
>TRBV6-2/TRBV6-3|TRBD1|TRBJ2-1
CASSPAGTGGFHEQFF
TGTGCCAGCAGCCCGGCCGGGACAGGGGGCTTCCATGAGCAGTTCTTC
>TRBV6-5|NA|TRBJ1-1
CASSYGRDTEAFF
TGTGCCAGCAGTTACGGCAGGGACACTGAAGCTTTCTTT
>TRBV7-2|TRBD1|TRBJ1-3
CASSHRDRGNTIYF
TGTGCCAGCAGCCACCGGGACAGAGGAAACACCATATATTTT
>TRBV7-7|TRBD1|TRBJ2-3
CASSVDRGTDTQYF
TGTGCCAGCAGCGTGGACAGGGGCACAGATACGCAGTATTTT
>TRBV28|NA|TRBJ1-1
CASSSLGSLPEAFF
TGTGCCAGCAGTTCCTTGGGGAGTTTGCCTGAAGCTTTCTTT
>TRBV30|NA|TRBJ2-1
CNIGGSYNEQFF
TGTAATATTGGGGGGTCCTACAATGAGCAGTTCTTC